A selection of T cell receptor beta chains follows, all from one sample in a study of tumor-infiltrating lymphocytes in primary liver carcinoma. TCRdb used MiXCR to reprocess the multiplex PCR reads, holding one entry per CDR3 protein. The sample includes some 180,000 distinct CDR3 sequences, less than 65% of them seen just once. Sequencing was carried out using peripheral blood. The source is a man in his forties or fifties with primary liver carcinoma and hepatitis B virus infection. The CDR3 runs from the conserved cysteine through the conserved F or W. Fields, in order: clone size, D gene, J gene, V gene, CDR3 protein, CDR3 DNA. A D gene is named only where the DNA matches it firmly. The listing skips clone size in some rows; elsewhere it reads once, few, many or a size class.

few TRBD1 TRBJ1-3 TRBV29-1 CSVLQGAGNTIYF TGCAGCGTTTTGCAGGGGGCTGGAAACACCATATATTTT
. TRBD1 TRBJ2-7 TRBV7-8 CASSLAAGTGSTRQYF TGTGCCAGCAGCTTAGCGGCCGGGACAGGCTCTACTCGGCAGTACTTC
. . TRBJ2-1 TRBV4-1 CASTPRTGYEQFF TGCGCCAGCACCCCCCGGACGGGCTATGAGCAGTTCTTC
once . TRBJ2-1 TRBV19 CASSLQGDGEQFF TGTGCCAGTAGTCTTCAGGGAGATGGGGAGCAGTTCTTC
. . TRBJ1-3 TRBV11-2 CTSSFSHSGNTIYF TGTACCAGCAGCTTCTCACACTCTGGAAACACCATATACTTT
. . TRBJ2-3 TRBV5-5 CASSLAATVMQDTQYF TGTGCCAGCAGCTTGGCGGCGACAGTCATGCAGGATACGCAGTATTTT
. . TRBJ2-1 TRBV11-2 CARSFFGSSYNEQFF TGTGCCAGAAGTTTCTTCGGGAGCTCCTACAATGAGCAGTTCTTC
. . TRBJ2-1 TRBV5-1 CASSPLTGGGSSYNEQFF TGCGCCAGCAGCCCGCTTACCGGCGGCGGTAGCTCCTACAATGAGCAGTTCTTC
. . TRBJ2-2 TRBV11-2 CTSSPHLGELFF TGTACCAGCAGCCCGCACCTCGGGGAGCTGTTTTTT
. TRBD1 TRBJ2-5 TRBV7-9 CASGQGVVETQYF TGTGCCAGCGGACAGGGGGTTGTCGAGACCCAGTACTTC
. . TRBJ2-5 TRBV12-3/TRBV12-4 CASSTPVTQETRYF TGTGCCAGCAGTACCCCAGTCACACAAGAGACCAGGTACTTC
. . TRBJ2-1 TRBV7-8 CASSPPHNNEQFF TGTGCCAGCAGCCCTCCTCATAACAATGAGCAGTTCTTC
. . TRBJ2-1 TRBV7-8 CASSFGAGLNEQFF TGTGCCAGCAGCTTCGGGGCAGGGTTAAATGAGCAGTTCTTC
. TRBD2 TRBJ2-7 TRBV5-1 CANSQAGVMIEQYF TGCGCCAACAGCCAAGCGGGAGTAATGATCGAGCAGTACTTC
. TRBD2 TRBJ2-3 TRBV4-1 CASSHLGLADTDTQYF TGCGCCAGCAGCCATCTGGGACTAGCGGACACAGATACGCAGTATTTT
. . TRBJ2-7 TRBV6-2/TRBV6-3 CASSYERSYEQYF TGTGCCAGCAGTTATGAGAGGTCTTACGAGCAGTACTTC